This T cell receptor (beta chain) was sequenced during a study of cytomegalovirus exposure and HLA in healthy donors. This CDR3 comprises 12 residues. In germline, CDR1 is SQVTM, CDR2 ANQGSEA. V was shortened by 4 bases and J by 9 bases, with 13 bases between the two germline ends. PCR employed 60 Vbeta and 13 Jbeta primers. Sequenced by immunoSEQ multiplex PCR; TCRdb stores in-frame clones only, minus some. The table includes about 160,000 clones, just under 80% detected once. The sequence was collected from a woman between 45 and 60 years old in good health and CMV-seronegative. Sequenced: PBMCs. V and J are TRBV29-1 and TRBJ2-1, with D possibly being TRBD2 (6 bases). CDR3 bases: TGCAGCGTTGGGACGGTGGGGGGTGAGCAGTTCTTC. As protein: CSVGTVGGEQFF.